This entry describes one T cell receptor beta chain. This entry belongs to a study of blood T cell repertoires in COVID-19. Authors' methods: Amplification with reference gene primers provided the estimates of nucleated cell counts. Assay used: immunoSEQ multiplex PCR; TCRdb lists only in-frame clones, some missing. V and J calls and clone size are those listed in that table; D and trimming were worked out from the DNA. Of about 130,000 clones listed, about 82% are singletons. Sequenced: peripheral blood. The sequence derives from a human donor in a cohort sampled during active COVID-19.

Here the CDR3 reads CASSDRDREFF. The CDR3 DNA sequence: TGTGCCAGCAGTGACAGGGACAGGGAGTTCTTC. This sequence joins TRBV6-1 and TRBJ2-1, with 9 bases fitting TRBD1. Germline V gives CDR1 MNHNS, CDR2 SASEGT. Trimming cost V 3 bases and J 14 bases; bases outside gene matches: 2. The CDR3 loop spans 11 amino acids.